This TCR beta chain comes out of a study of blood T cells in healthy people across ages. This clonotype was counted only a few times. Next came a second PCR, run for roughly 6 to 11 cycles, which used a sample-barcoded 5' primer along with a J-beta primer mix. TCRdb used MiXCR to reprocess the 5' RACE reads, holding one entry per CDR3 protein. In the table there are 730,000 or so distinct CDR3 sequences, 40% to 45% of which are singletons. The sequenced material came from blood. This sequence was found in a man older than 75 in good health.

The CDR3 region is CASRKLALGTDTQYF. DNA for the CDR3: TGTGCCAGCAGGAAACTAGCACTAGGCACAGATACGCAGTATTTT. The chain joins TRBV2 to TRBJ2-3; a possible D gene is TRBD2 (6 bases). Germline V gene data show CDR1 as SNHLY and CDR2 as FYNNEI. The CDR3 has 15 residues. The V end lost 6 bases, the J end lost 1 base, and 14 bases lay between the germline ends.